These 12 T cell receptor beta chains were sequenced from one sample in a study of shared clonotypes between healthy human individuals. Generated by immunoSEQ multiplex PCR, the TCRdb table keeps only in-frame clones and is missing some. This repertoire shows about 380,000 clones, around 96% found once; its top ten account for around 0.3%. Sequencing input: memory CD8+ T cells sorted from blood. The subset denotes: CD45RO+ cells pooled with CCR7-negative TemRA cells. Source of these receptors: a man aged 25-45 years in good health.

The V gene is TRBV7-9, the J gene TRBJ2-1, with TRBD1 identical over 10 bases. Germline V gives CDR1 SEHNR, CDR2 FQNEAQ (reference sequence). This CDR3 region has 14 residues. With 0 bases clipped from V and 7 bases from J, the junction kept 0 bases outside the gene matches. Here the CDR3 reads CASSLAGQGNEQFF. CDR3 nucleotide sequence: TGTGCCAGCAGCTTAGCGGGACAGGGGAATGAGCAGTTCTTC.

V gene TRBV10-3 combines with J gene TRBJ1-3; D uncertain. The CDR3 has 14 residues. Germline V gives CDR1 ENHRY, CDR2 SYGVKD. V lost 6 bases to trimming and J lost 3 bases, with 12 bases between them. The CDR3 sequence: CAISPQVDGNTIYF. The CDR3 nucleotides are TGTGCCATCAGCCCGCAGGTTGATGGAAACACCATATATTTT.

V usage is TRBV6-5 and J usage is TRBJ2-5; 7 bases map to TRBD1. Trimming removed 8 bases from V and 1 base from J; junction bases left unmatched: 4. From germline, CDR1 is MNHEY and CDR2 SVGAGI. There are 13 residues in the CDR3. The CDR3 DNA sequence: TGTGCCAGCCTGGGACAGTTCCAAGAGACCCAGTACTTC. Its translation is CASLGQFQETQYF.

The chain is built from TRBV4-2 and TRBJ2-1; D unclear. In germline, CDR1 is LGHNA, CDR2 YNFKEQ. The CDR3 sequence is 14 residues long. V lost 2 bases, J lost 1 base, and 6 bases lay in between. The CDR3 protein is CASSQLSSYNEQFF. CDR3 sequence (DNA): TGTGCCAGCAGCCAATTAAGTTCCTACAATGAGCAGTTCTTC.

This sequence joins TRBV10-3 and TRBJ2-7; tentatively, D is TRBD2 (5 bases). V gave up 8 bases and J gave up 6 bases, with 17 bases separating them. There are 13 residues in the CDR3. From germline, CDR1 is ENHRY and CDR2 SYGVKD. CDR3 loop: CAIRLSVGGEQYF. The CDR3 DNA reads as TGTGCCATCCGTCTCTCGGTAGGAGGCGAGCAGTACTTC.

The chain couples TRBV27 to TRBJ2-7; TRBD2 matches 9 bases. V was pared by 2 bases and J by 0 bases, with 5 bases of the junction left unmatched. Germline CDR1 MNHEY, CDR2 SMNVEV (reference sequence). The CDR3 is made up of 16 amino acids. The CDR3 region has the DNA TGTGCCAGCAGTTTACAAGCGGGACTAGCCTCCTACGAGCAGTACTTC. Protein product: CASSLQAGLASYEQYF.

This clone showed up just once. This sequence joins TRBV30 and TRBJ2-7; TRBD1 matches at 10 bases. In germline, CDR1 is GTSNPN, CDR2 SVGIG (reference sequence). CDR3 size: 13 residues. J was trimmed by 5 bases and V by 0 bases; bases with no gene match: 1. The CDR3 loop reads CAWSVGQGDEQYF. Here the CDR3 DNA reads TGTGCCTGGAGTGTAGGACAGGGGGACGAGCAGTACTTC.

The J gene is TRBJ2-7, the V gene TRBV11-2; 8 bases match TRBD2. The CDR3 is 13 amino acids. Per the germline V gene, CDR1 is SGHAT and CDR2 is FQNNGV. V trimming: 6 bases; J trimming: 2 bases; junction bases outside the gene matches: 3. In DNA form, the CDR3 reads TGTGCCAGCAGGTCGACTAGCGCCTACGAGCAGTACTTC. It codes for CASRSTSAYEQYF.

The chain couples TRBV7-2 to TRBJ2-3, with 9 bases aligning to TRBD2. CDR1 SGHTA and CDR2 FQGNSA come from the germline V gene. CDR3 length equals 14 residues. V lost 1 base and J lost 4; bases outside the gene matches: 0. The CDR3 region is CASSLVAGADTQYF. CDR3 sequence (DNA): TGTGCCAGCAGCTTAGTAGCGGGGGCAGATACGCAGTATTTT.

The chain links TRBV19 to TRBJ2-7; D is possibly TRBD2 (6 bases). Germline CDR1 reads LNHDA; CDR2 reads SQIVND (reference sequence). Trimming pared 5 bases from V and 4 bases from J, leaving 15 bases between. The CDR3 sequence is 14 residues long. The DNA for the CDR3 is TGTGCCAGTAGTCCCCAGGGCGGGGTTTACGAGCAGTACTTC. Protein: CASSPQGGVYEQYF.

Comment on this clone: At the DNA level, this CDR3 is encoded by other sequences in the same sample as well. The CDR3 nucleotides are TGTGCCAGCAGCTTGGGTTTATGGGGCAGATCCACAGATACGCAGTATTTT. The encoded protein is CASSLGLWGRSTDTQYF. The J gene is TRBJ2-3, the V gene TRBV5-4; the D gene is possibly TRBD1 (5 bases). Between the trimmed V and J ends, which lost 0 bases and 2 bases, there was a span of 16 bases. CDR1 is SGHNT and CDR2 is YYREEE in the germline V gene (reference sequence). The CDR3 runs to 17 residues.

This clone was observed once. CDR3 sequence (DNA): TGTGCCAGCAGCGCCCAGGGGGCCAAAAACATTCAGTACTTC. Amino acids: CASSAQGAKNIQYF. The rearrangement links TRBV14 to TRBJ2-4; perhaps TRBD1 as D (6 bases). The V gene's germline CDR1 is SGHDN and CDR2 FVKESK. The CDR3 spans 14 residues. Trimming pared 5 bases from V and 1 base from J, leaving 9 bases between.